This T cell receptor beta chain was sequenced for a study of blood T cell repertoires in COVID-19 (dated by TCRdb to the early 2020s). Notes on the research overall: The collaborator samples originated in the United States, Italy and Spain and spanned the acute and convalescent phases of COVID-19. The prospective study material was composed of cDNA or gDNA derived from T cells, B-cell-depleted T cells, or PBMCs. Deeply sampled blood TCRbeta repertoires from subjects exposed to, actively infected with, or recovered from COVID-19 were included in the dataset. The repertoires were made available in a free public database intended to serve as a resource for research on the immune response to SARS-CoV-2. The samples were drawn from the first 160 participants of the ongoing ImmuneRACE study and from over a thousand subjects provided by 6 global collaborators. The sample metadata nearly always contained a de-identified subject ID, COVID-19 status, age in years and sex. Where available, HLA class I and class II types were taken from metadata supplied by the sample provider and were not determined by assay-based typing.

The collaborating institutions used their own protocols to collect whole blood in K2EDTA tubes. Collaborator samples were shipped for TCRbeta analysis as frozen whole blood, isolated PBMCs, or DNA extracted from either sample type. The CDR3 spans 13 residues, from the cysteine through the phenylalanine. The CDR3 DNA has 39 bases and is translated from base 1. V and J are truncated by 3 bases and 4 bases respectively, leaving an intervening sequence of 9 bases. For CDR1 and CDR2, the germline V gene lists SGHTA and FQGNSA. General study outcomes and caveats: The amount of clinical and demographic metadata varied by source and participant and was provided uncurated.

As for this clone: Its antigen remains unidentified. Per-nucleotide qualities are absent, and no much larger clonotype sits a single base away.

TCRbeta CDR3 regions were amplified from genomic DNA by means of the immunoSEQ Assay, a bias-controlled multiplex PCR. The study's processing was this. Nucleated cell counts per sample were estimated from amplification of reference gene primers within the assay. To quantify the absolute abundance of each unique TCRbeta CDR3 rearrangement, sequence reads were collapsed and filtered. For each sample, productive Simpson clonality was calculated as the square root of Simpson's diversity index over productive rearrangements. TCRdb's version of the immuneACCESS table is confined to in-frame rearrangements and falls short of the full clone set. An unresolved V gene accounts for under half of the shortfall where checked; the remainder is of unknown origin. V and J calls and clone size come straight from that table; D and trimming were deduced from the DNA. The sample table contains about 89,000 clones; only one count was recorded for roughly 80% of them. Of the sample, almost 50% is held by the ten largest clones.

Sequenced material: peripheral blood. Rearrangement joined TRBV7-2 to TRBJ1-1; no confident D gene assignment can be made. The origin of this receptor is a human donor in a cohort sampled during active COVID-19. The CDR3 corresponds to CASSFSRFTEAFF. The DNA reads TGTGCCAGCAGCTTTTCCAGGTTCACTGAAGCTTTCTTT.